These 30 T cell receptor beta chains originate from one sample sequenced in a study of cytomegalovirus exposure and HLA in healthy donors. This PCR relied on a set of 60 Vbeta primers and 13 Jbeta primers. Clones were read by immunoSEQ multiplex PCR, and TCRdb kept only the in-frame ones, dropping some. This sample has 110,000 to 150,000 clones, with around 75% found just once. Sequenced material: PBMCs. All receptors come from a female donor in good health and CMV-seronegative.

J is TRBJ1-1 and V is TRBV2; 7 positions agree with TRBD1. CDR1 and CDR2 (germline): SNHLY, FYNNEI. The CDR3 is 12 residues long. Here the CDR3 reads CAALSTGTAAFF. The CDR3 DNA is TGTGCAGCCTTAAGCACCGGGACAGCAGCTTTCTTT. Looking up the rest from reference TRBV2 and TRBJ1-1 gives the full variable domain: EPEVTQTPSHQVTQMGQEVILRCVPISNHLYFYWYRQILGQKVEFLVSFYNNEISEKSEIFDDQFSVERPDGSNFTLKIRSTKLEDSAMYFCAALSTGTAAFFGQGTRLTVV.

V gene TRBV2 combines with J gene TRBJ1-1; D might be TRBD1 (5 bases). The CDR3 spans 15 residues. Per the germline V gene, CDR1 is SNHLY and CDR2 is FYNNEI. V was cut by 5 bases and J by 5 bases, with 18 bases left in between. The CDR3: CASSLQAGRVTEAFF. The CDR3 coding sequence is TGTGCCAGCAGTCTCCAAGCCGGCAGGGTTACTGAAGCTTTCTTT.

The rearrangement links TRBV9 to TRBJ2-3, with 8 bases fitting TRBD2. Germline assignment: CDR1 SGDLS and CDR2 YYNGEE. The CDR3 spans 17 residues. V gave up 3 bases and J gave up 0 bases; unmatched junction bases: 9. CDR3 coding DNA: TGTGCCAGCAGCGCTCCTCTACTAGCGGCAAGCACAGATACGCAGTATTTT. It codes for CASSAPLLAASTDTQYF.

This clone was picked up a small number of times. This chain links TRBV5-1 with TRBJ2-3; D not resolved. CDR3 size: 13 residues. Per germline, CDR1 SGHRS and CDR2 YFSETQ. V was trimmed by 1 base and J by 3 bases, leaving 6 bases between them. The CDR3 coding sequence is TGCGCCAGCAGCTTGCACAGAACAGATACGCAGTATTTT. Its translation: CASSLHRTDTQYF. The entire variable domain, with the rest obtained from reference TRBV5-1 and TRBJ2-3, is as follows: KAGVTQTPRYLIKTRGQQVTLSCSPISGHRSVSWYQQTPGQGLQFLFEYFSETQRNKGNFPGRFSGRQFSNSRSEMNVSTLELGDSALYLCASSLHRTDTQYFGPGTRLTVL.

This clone showed up just once. The chain has TRBV18 and TRBJ1-5, with D hard to call. Germline V gene sequence: CDR1 KGHSH, CDR2 LQKENI. V lost 2 bases and J lost 3, with 11 bases in between. The CDR3 is 15 amino acids. CDR3 protein: CASSPERAPNQPQHF. The CDR3 DNA sequence: TGTGCCAGCTCACCAGAGCGGGCCCCCAATCAGCCCCAGCATTTT.

The V call is TRBV4-2, the J call TRBJ2-1, with 15 bases lining up with TRBD2. The germline V gene has CDR1 LGHNA and CDR2 YNFKEQ. This CDR3 region has 16 residues. The V segment lost 4 bases and the J segment 7 bases; nucleotides outside the gene matches: 5. The CDR3 spells CASSLGLAGGVNEQFF. DNA of the CDR3: TGTGCCAGCAGCCTTGGACTAGCGGGAGGGGTGAATGAGCAGTTCTTC.

The V call is TRBV2, the J call TRBJ2-6, with D uncertain. Looked up from germline, CDR1 is SNHLY and CDR2 is FYNNEI. The CDR3 loop spans 17 amino acids. The V and J ends lost 4 bases and 0 bases respectively, with 13 bases between them. The CDR3 loop reads CASSVLPTGSGANVLTF. Here the CDR3 DNA reads TGTGCCAGCAGTGTTCTCCCGACGGGCTCTGGGGCCAACGTCCTGACTTTC.

There are a few counts of this clone. The chain has TRBV30 and TRBJ2-3, with 8 nucleotides matching TRBD2. Trimming took 5 bases from V and 4 from J; bases not matched to a gene: 14. Germline CDR1 GTSNPN, CDR2 SVGIG (reference sequence). The CDR3 has 16 residues. CDR3 sequence reads: CAWGPPGGDWADTQYF. The CDR3 nucleotides are TGTGCCTGGGGCCCTCCCGGGGGGGACTGGGCAGATACGCAGTATTTT.

This chain links TRBV2 with TRBJ2-5; D unclear. Germline-derived CDR1 and CDR2 are SNHLY and FYNNEI. This CDR3 has 14 residues. Trimming pared 2 bases from V and 1 base from J, leaving 8 bases between. Here the CDR3 reads CASSEWLFQETQYF. The CDR3 coding sequence is TGTGCCAGCAGTGAATGGCTCTTCCAAGAGACCCAGTACTTC. Using reference TRBV2 and TRBJ2-5 for the parts outside the CDR3, the full variable domain is EPEVTQTPSHQVTQMGQEVILRCVPISNHLYFYWYRQILGQKVEFLVSFYNNEISEKSEIFDDQFSVERPDGSNFTLKIRSTKLEDSAMYFCASSEWLFQETQYFGPGTRLLVL.

The rearrangement links TRBV10-3 to TRBJ1-1; 7 bases align to TRBD1. CDR1 and CDR2 from the germline V gene are ENHRY and SYGVKD. After removal of 9 bases from V and 4 bases from J, the junction contained 8 bases not matched to a gene. This CDR3 has 13 amino acids. The CDR3 nucleotides are TGTGCCATACTTCGGACAGGAACCACTGAAGCTTTCTTT. As protein: CAILRTGTTEAFF.

This sequence joins TRBV2 and TRBJ2-5, with a tentative D call TRBD2 (6 bases). Germline V gene lookup returns CDR1 SNHLY and CDR2 FYNNEI. The CDR3 is 15 residues long. The V and J ends lost 8 bases and 1 base respectively, with 17 bases between them. The CDR3 DNA reads as TGTGCCAGCGAGGTGTTAGCGGCAAGCCAAGAGACCCAGTACTTC. Its translation is CASEVLAASQETQYF.

V usage is TRBV7-9 and J usage is TRBJ1-1; a weak D match, TRBD1 (5 bases). This CDR3 has 13 amino acids. Germline V lookup: CDR1 SEHNR, CDR2 FQNEAQ (reference sequence). Trimming took off 7 bases at V and 8 bases at J, with 17 bases between the two ends. The CDR3, as DNA: TGTGCCAGCACGCTGACAGCCAGCAACGAAGCTTTCTTT. Protein product: CASTLTASNEAFF.

The chain combines TRBV27 with TRBJ2-6, with D possibly being TRBD2 (5 bases). V gave up 4 bases and J gave up 0 bases, with 10 bases separating them. The germline CDR1 and CDR2 sequences are MNHEY and SMNVEV (reference sequence). The CDR3 has 16 residues. CDR3 nucleotide sequence: TGTGCCAGCAGTTCCCTTCGGGGCTCTGGGGCCAACGTCCTGACTTTC. Its protein is CASSSLRGSGANVLTF. The full variable domain, in which reference TRBV27 and TRBJ2-6 provide the parts outside the CDR3, is EAQVTQNPRYLITVTGKKLTVTCSQNMNHEYMSWYRQDPGLGLRQIYYSMNVEVTDKGDVPEGYKVSRKEKRNFPLILESPSPNQTSLYFCASSSLRGSGANVLTFGAGSRLTVL.

This clone occurred a few times. V and J are TRBV7-9 and TRBJ2-1; TRBD2 matches 7 bases. The junction had 6 bases not matched to a gene; V was cut back by 2 bases and J by 8 bases. Germline V gene lookup returns CDR1 SEHNR and CDR2 FQNEAQ (reference sequence). This CDR3 region has 14 residues. The CDR3 DNA sequence: TGTGCCAGCAGCTTATCGCGACTAGCCTATGAGCAGTTCTTC. Protein product: CASSLSRLAYEQFF.

The V gene is TRBV28, the J gene TRBJ1-5, with a possible D match to TRBD1 (5 bases). The germline V gene encodes CDR1 MDHEN and CDR2 SYDVKM. The CDR3 loop spans 14 amino acids. Trimming took 7 bases from V and 0 from J, leaving 10 bases between them. The CDR3 DNA reads as TGTGCCAGCACTCAGGGTTATAGCAATCAGCCCCAGCATTTT. Its translation: CASTQGYSNQPQHF.

The rearrangement joins TRBV27 to TRBJ2-5; 10 bases map to TRBD2. The CDR3 is 16 residues long. Germline CDR1 and CDR2: MNHEY and SMNVEV (reference sequence). With 2 bases clipped from V and 5 bases from J, the junction kept 8 bases outside the gene matches. The CDR3 spells CASSLRWLAGVETQYF. The DNA of the CDR3 is TGTGCCAGCAGTTTAAGGTGGCTAGCGGGAGTGGAGACCCAGTACTTC.

As concerns this clone: Other nucleotide sequences in the sample specify the same CDR3. The rearrangement uses TRBV11-2 and TRBJ1-1; no clear D gene. The ends were cut back, 5 bases at V and 4 bases at J, with 14 bases in the middle. The CDR3 covers 14 residues. Germline loops: CDR1 SGHAT, CDR2 FQNNGV. The CDR3 DNA reads TGTGCCAGCAGCCAGCTGGGAGGGAGCACTGAAGCTTTCTTT. The encoded protein is CASSQLGGSTEAFF.

The chain is built from TRBV2 and TRBJ1-1; 10 nucleotides agree with TRBD1. Trimming at V came to 3 bases and at J to 3 bases, leaving 4 bases not matched to a gene. In germline, CDR1 is SNHLY, CDR2 FYNNEI. CDR3 size: 15 residues. CDR3 sequence reads: CASSDLGTGDTEAFF. CDR3 DNA sequence: TGTGCCAGCAGTGATTTAGGGACAGGGGACACTGAAGCTTTCTTT.

The genes are TRBV27 and TRBJ2-1; 10 bases are a match to TRBD2. Germline lookup yields CDR1 MNHEY and CDR2 SMNVEV (reference sequence). The CDR3 has 18 amino acids. With V trimmed by 5 bases and J by 1 base, 11 bases remained unmatched. The CDR3 sequence is CASSTRMQTSGSYNEQFF. The CDR3 DNA is TGTGCCAGCAGTACCAGGATGCAGACTAGCGGGTCCTACAATGAGCAGTTCTTC.

This clone was found a few times. The chain links TRBV5-1 to TRBJ2-7; possibly TRBD2 for D (5 bases). CDR3 length equals 14 residues. Trimming cost V 0 bases and J 2 bases, with 9 bases left between them. Germline lookup yields CDR1 SGHRS and CDR2 YFSETQ. The CDR3 sequence: CASSLGTSPYEQYF. The CDR3 DNA reads TGCGCCAGCAGCTTGGGGACTTCCCCCTACGAGCAGTACTTC.

This sequence joins TRBV11-2 and TRBJ1-4; D call uncertain. Between the trimmed V and J ends, which lost 3 bases and 3 bases, there was a span of 11 bases. The CDR3 runs to 15 residues. Germline CDR1 is SGHAT and CDR2 is FQNNGV. This CDR3 reads CASSFRRVPNEKLFF. CDR3 in DNA: TGTGCCAGCAGCTTTCGACGGGTCCCTAATGAAAAACTGTTTTTT.

J is TRBJ2-7 and V is TRBV19; 8 bases are shared with TRBD1. CDR3 length: 13 residues. Trimming at V came to 6 bases and at J to 6 bases, leaving 7 bases not matched to a gene. Germline CDR1 LNHDA, CDR2 SQIVND (reference sequence). The CDR3 region is CASSRQGQGEQYF. DNA of the CDR3: TGTGCCAGTAGCCGCCAAGGACAGGGCGAGCAGTACTTC.

V usage is TRBV6-1 and J usage is TRBJ1-5, with a weak D call TRBD1 (6 bases). The CDR3 length is 15 residues. Per the germline V gene, CDR1 is MNHNS and CDR2 is SASEGT. V shed 2 bases and J shed 6 bases, with 14 bases lying between them. DNA of the CDR3: TGTGCCAGCAGTGAATGGGGGGCGGGGGGTCAGCCCCAGCATTTT. This encodes CASSEWGAGGQPQHF.

Here the CDR3 reads CASSGGGTGGVQQYF. In nucleotides, the CDR3 is TGTGCCAGCAGTGGCGGGGGGACAGGGGGTGTTCAGCAGTACTTC. The V call is TRBV2, the J call TRBJ2-7, with 11 nucleotides matching TRBD1. The V segment lost 4 bases and the J segment 8 bases; nucleotides outside the gene matches: 10. This CDR3 spans 15 amino acids. CDR1 SNHLY and CDR2 FYNNEI come from the germline V gene. The whole variable domain, remainder taken from reference TRBV2 and TRBJ2-7, is EPEVTQTPSHQVTQMGQEVILRCVPISNHLYFYWYRQILGQKVEFLVSFYNNEISEKSEIFDDQFSVERPDGSNFTLKIRSTKLEDSAMYFCASSGGGTGGVQQYFGPGTRLTVT.

The chain is built from TRBV6-5 and TRBJ2-7, with D possibly being TRBD1 (6 bases). The V end was cut by 10 bases, the J end by 2 bases, with 18 bases between. CDR3 length equals 14 residues. Germline V gene sequence: CDR1 MNHEY, CDR2 SVGAGI. CDR3 protein: CATLPGGFPYEQYF. The CDR3 bases are TGTGCCACCCTACCTGGGGGCTTTCCCTACGAGCAGTACTTC.

J is TRBJ2-5 and V is TRBV7-9, with D possibly matching TRBD2 (6 bases). V lost 6 bases and J 5 bases, leaving 16 bases between the germline ends. Germline lookup yields CDR1 SEHNR and CDR2 FQNEAQ (reference sequence). The length of the CDR3 is 14 residues. CDR3 in DNA: TGTGCCAGCAGTCCATCATGGGGGGTGGAGACCCAGTACTTC. Its translation is CASSPSWGVETQYF.

The chain is built from TRBV6-5 and TRBJ1-1, with 9 bases lining up with TRBD1. The CDR3 length is 14 residues. Germline lookup yields CDR1 MNHEY and CDR2 SVGAGI. V lost 6 bases to trimming and J lost 4 bases; unmatched junction nucleotides: 6. This CDR3 is CASRPGQGVTEAFF. CDR3 nucleotide sequence: TGTGCCAGCAGACCGGGACAGGGAGTCACTGAAGCTTTCTTT.

The chain employs TRBV27 and TRBJ2-7; 8 nucleotides match TRBD2. The V and J ends lost 5 bases and 4 bases, in that order; junction bases with no gene match: 7. The CDR3 runs 14 residues. Germline CDR1 and CDR2: MNHEY and SMNVEV (reference sequence). CDR3 sequence: CASSPRGVRYEQYF. The CDR3 DNA reads TGTGCCAGCAGTCCGCGGGGGGTACGTTACGAGCAGTACTTC.

The genes are TRBV4-2 and TRBJ2-5; TRBD2 matches at 12 bases. J lost 5 bases, V lost 1 base, and 11 bases had no gene match. CDR3 length: 18 amino acids. CDR1 and CDR2 (germline): LGHNA, YNFKEQ. CDR3 in DNA: TGTGCCAGCAGCCAAGTGACTAGCGGGAGTGTTGGAAAGGAGACCCAGTACTTC. Its protein product is CASSQVTSGSVGKETQYF.

This sequence joins TRBV5-1 and TRBJ2-7; 10 bases are shared with TRBD1. There are 15 residues in the CDR3. V was pared by 4 bases and J by 5 bases, with 9 bases of the junction left unmatched. Looked up from germline, CDR1 is SGHRS and CDR2 is YFSETQ. CDR3 protein: CASSNEGQGYHEQYF. The CDR3 DNA sequence: TGCGCCAGCAGCAACGAGGGACAGGGGTACCACGAGCAGTACTTC.